These 24 T cell receptor beta chains share one sample of origin, sequenced in a study of cytomegalovirus exposure and HLA in healthy donors. The PCR was carried out with 60 Vbeta primers and 13 Jbeta primers. The table came from immunoSEQ multiplex PCR; TCRdb's copy has only in-frame clones and leaves some out. Here the sample spans about 140,000 clones, about 79% being singletons. Sequencing was done on a sample of PBMCs. The source of these receptors is a man aged 35 to 55 in good health and CMV-seropositive.

V usage is TRBV9 and J usage is TRBJ2-1; no clear D. Germline CDR1 reads SGDLS; CDR2 reads YYNGEE. CDR3 length: 15 amino acids. V lost 3 bases and J 7 bases, leaving 17 bases between the germline ends. The CDR3 reads CASSATEFWVNEQFF. CDR3 coding DNA: TGTGCCAGCAGCGCCACGGAGTTCTGGGTAAATGAGCAGTTCTTC.

V gene TRBV6-6 combines with J gene TRBJ2-6; 7 bases align to TRBD2. Germline CDR1 and CDR2: MNHNY and SVGAGI (reference sequence). Trimming took 8 bases from V and 2 from J; bases not matched to a gene: 3. This CDR3 region has 14 residues. The chain's CDR3 is CASRGEAGANVLTF. The DNA for the CDR3 is TGTGCCAGCCGGGGGGAGGCTGGGGCCAACGTCCTGACTTTC.

The genes are TRBV7-9 and TRBJ1-4; a weak D match, TRBD1 (5 bases). CDR3 length: 13 residues. Per the germline V gene, CDR1 is SEHNR and CDR2 is FQNEAQ (reference sequence). Trimming cost V 5 bases and J 6 bases, with 10 bases left between them. In nucleotides, the CDR3 is TGTGCCAGCAGCGCCGACAGTCATGAAAAACTGTTTTTT. It is translated as CASSADSHEKLFF. The variable domain in full, with the rest retrieved from reference TRBV7-9 and TRBJ1-4, is DTGVSQNPRHKITKRGQNVTFRCDPISEHNRLYWYRQTLGQGPEFLTYFQNEAQLEKSRLLSDRFSAERPKGSFSTLEIQRTEQGDSAMYLCASSADSHEKLFFGSGTQLSVL.

CDR3 sequence (DNA): TGTGCCAGCAGCTTGAGTCTACAGACCTCTGGGGCCAACGTCCTGACTTTC. This gives the protein CASSLSLQTSGANVLTF. The chain employs TRBV5-4 and TRBJ2-6; D is uncertain. V was pared by 1 base and J by 0 bases, with 11 bases between. This CDR3 is built from 17 residues. The germline gives CDR1 SGHNT, CDR2 YYREEE (reference sequence).

J is TRBJ1-5 and V is TRBV29-1; D remains unclear. Looked up from germline, CDR1 is SQVTM and CDR2 is ANQGSEA. The CDR3 length is 13 residues. Trimming cost V 6 bases and J 7 bases, with 16 bases left between them. As DNA, the CDR3 is TGCAGCGTGTGGGAGGGCCGGGTCCAGCCCCAGCATTTT. This encodes CSVWEGRVQPQHF.

The chain employs TRBV7-8 and TRBJ1-4; TRBD1 matches at 8 bases. Trimming at V came to 5 bases and at J to 6 bases, leaving 2 bases not matched to a gene. This CDR3 is 13 amino acids long. Per germline, CDR1 SGHVS and CDR2 FQNEAQ. CDR3 residues: CASSTGGYEKLFF. Written as DNA, the CDR3 is TGTGCCAGCAGCACAGGGGGGTATGAAAAACTGTTTTTT.

As concerns this clone: This sample also contains other DNA sequences that code for the same CDR3. This chain links TRBV5-1 with TRBJ1-1; perhaps TRBD1 as D (5 bases). Trimming removed 0 bases from V and 1 base from J, with 10 bases in between. CDR3 length equals 15 residues. In germline, CDR1 is SGHRS, CDR2 YFSETQ. The CDR3 DNA follows: TGCGCCAGCAGCTTGGTAGGGAGGGGGAACACTGAAGCTTTCTTT. Its translation is CASSLVGRGNTEAFF.

This rearrangement joins TRBV4-3 to TRBJ1-2; no clear D. Germline values: CDR1 LGHNA, CDR2 YSLEER. The CDR3 has 16 residues. Between the trimmed V and J ends, which lost 2 bases and 1 base, there was a span of 14 bases. The CDR3 loop is CASSQQAAGVNYGYTF. CDR3 DNA: TGCGCCAGCAGCCAACAGGCAGCCGGGGTTAACTATGGCTACACCTTC.

CDR3 nucleotide sequence: TGTGCCAGCAGTCCAGAAGGGACACCTGGGCCTTTTAAAAATGAGCAGTTCTTC. Translating it yields CASSPEGTPGPFKNEQFF. V and J are TRBV7-9 and TRBJ2-1; TRBD1 is a possible D gene (6 bases). The V gene lost 6 bases and the J gene lost 7 bases, with 28 bases spanning the gap. CDR3 length: 18 residues. Germline V gene data show CDR1 as SEHNR and CDR2 as FQNEAQ (reference sequence). Using reference TRBV7-9 and TRBJ2-1 for the parts outside the CDR3, the full variable domain is DTGVSQNPRHKITKRGQNVTFRCDPISEHNRLYWYRQTLGQGPEFLTYFQNEAQLEKSRLLSDRFSAERPKGSFSTLEIQRTEQGDSAMYLCASSPEGTPGPFKNEQFFGPGTRLTVL.

The chain uses TRBV4-2 and TRBJ2-1; tentative D call: TRBD2 (6 bases). The germline CDR1 and CDR2 sequences are LGHNA and YNFKEQ. V was trimmed by 0 bases and J by 10 bases, leaving 13 bases between them. This CDR3 comprises 14 residues. CDR3 nucleotides: TGTGCCAGCAGCCAAGAACTAGCTGGGCGCGAGCAGTTCTTC. Protein: CASSQELAGREQFF.

The chain couples TRBV19 to TRBJ1-5, with D possibly matching TRBD1 (6 bases). Deletions cut 3 bases from V and 3 bases from J, with 12 bases between. The V gene's germline CDR1 is LNHDA and CDR2 SQIVND (reference sequence). This CDR3 comprises 15 residues. CDR3 in DNA: TGTGCCAGTAGTATCGTCAGGGGCAACAATCAGCCCCAGCATTTT. Protein: CASSIVRGNNQPQHF.

The CDR3 DNA follows: TGTGCTAGTGGTTTCCCACAGGGGAGCTCCTACGAGCAGTACTTC. It codes for CASGFPQGSSYEQYF. The chain joins TRBV12-5 to TRBJ2-7; 7 positions match TRBD1. Germline V gives CDR1 LGHNT, CDR2 FRNRAP. The CDR3 contains 15 residues. With 3 bases clipped from V and 0 bases from J, the junction kept 5 bases outside the gene matches.

This chain uses TRBV19 with TRBJ2-3, with 7 bases fitting TRBD2. V lost 6 bases and J lost 4; bases outside the gene matches: 4. This CDR3 is built from 13 residues. Germline CDR1 is LNHDA and CDR2 is SQIVND (reference sequence). The CDR3 sequence is CASRRGRSDTQYF. The DNA for the CDR3 is TGTGCCAGTAGACGCGGGAGATCAGATACGCAGTATTTT.

The chain joins TRBV19 to TRBJ2-7; 9 nucleotides align to TRBD1. The CDR3 totals 15 residues. The ends lost 5 bases at V and 1 base at J; junction bases unmatched: 6. CDR1 is LNHDA and CDR2 is SQIVND in the germline V gene (reference sequence). CDR3 residues: CASSVAGTGSYEQYF. CDR3 DNA: TGTGCCAGTAGTGTAGCCGGGACAGGGTCCTACGAGCAGTACTTC.

The rearrangement uses TRBV7-9 and TRBJ1-2; 8 bases map to TRBD1. The CDR3 runs to 15 residues. Germline CDR1 reads SEHNR; CDR2 reads FQNEAQ (reference sequence). The V gene end was trimmed by 3 bases and the J gene end by 5 bases; junction bases not matched to a gene: 8. The CDR3 loop is CASSFDRGRGYGYTF. The CDR3 DNA sequence: TGTGCCAGCAGCTTCGACAGGGGAAGGGGATATGGCTACACCTTC.

In this sample, this clone turned up a few times. The V call is TRBV7-9, the J call TRBJ1-3, with 9 bases identical to TRBD1. The CDR3 consists of 16 residues. The V gene end was trimmed by 4 bases and the J gene end by 3 bases; junction bases not matched to a gene: 7. Germline values: CDR1 SEHNR, CDR2 FQNEAQ (reference sequence). CDR3 amino acids: CASSYTGQGVGNTIYF. Here the CDR3 DNA reads TGTGCCAGCAGCTACACGGGACAGGGAGTTGGAAACACCATATATTTT.

J is TRBJ1-1 and V is TRBV9; D is perhaps TRBD1 (6 bases). Trimming removed 2 bases at V and 5 bases at J, with 22 bases between. Germline V lookup: CDR1 SGDLS, CDR2 YYNGEE. The CDR3 is made up of 17 amino acids. In DNA form, the CDR3 reads TGTGCCAGCAGCGTCCCCATTCAAGGGGGAAGCGGAACTGAAGCTTTCTTT. This translates into CASSVPIQGGSGTEAFF.

This sequence joins TRBV5-4 and TRBJ2-3; TRBD2 aligns across 13 bases. The ends lost 3 bases at V and 0 bases at J; junction bases unmatched: 7. Germline CDR1 is SGHNT and CDR2 is YYREEE (reference sequence). The CDR3 has 18 amino acids. The CDR3 loop is CASSYPGLAGISTDTQYF. DNA of the CDR3: TGTGCCAGCAGCTACCCGGGACTAGCGGGGATTAGCACAGATACGCAGTATTTT.

This chain connects TRBV5-4 to TRBJ1-2; TRBD1 agrees at 11 bases. The CDR3 runs to 17 residues. Germline-derived CDR1 and CDR2 are SGHNT and YYREEE (reference sequence). V was clipped by 5 bases and J by 1 base; unmatched bases: 10. The CDR3 DNA follows: TGTGCCAGCAGAGCCGGACAGGGGGCCTTCATTAACTATGGCTACACCTTC. Amino acid sequence: CASRAGQGAFINYGYTF.

V usage is TRBV5-4 and J usage is TRBJ2-1; the D is unclear. V was cut by 2 bases and J by 4 bases, with 10 bases left in between. Germline V lookup: CDR1 SGHNT, CDR2 YYREEE (reference sequence). The CDR3 sequence is 14 residues long. The CDR3 DNA reads TGTGCCAGCAGCTTACACGGGTTTTACAATGAGCAGTTCTTC. Translated: CASSLHGFYNEQFF.

The chain has TRBV27 and TRBJ1-2; 8 positions match TRBD1. CDR3 size: 13 residues. The germline V gene has CDR1 MNHEY and CDR2 SMNVEV (reference sequence). V was pared by 3 bases and J by 8 bases, with 5 bases of the junction left unmatched. Here the CDR3 DNA reads TGTGCCAGCAGTTTCCGGACAGGGTCGGGCTACACCTTC. The encoded protein is CASSFRTGSGYTF.

This clone was recorded once. V gene TRBV5-1 combines with J gene TRBJ2-2, with 9 positions matching TRBD1. Trimming cost V 3 bases and J 5 bases; bases outside gene matches: 2. CDR3 size: 14 residues. CDR1 and CDR2 (germline): SGHRS, YFSETQ. The CDR3 loop is CASSYGQGTGELFF. CDR3 in DNA: TGCGCCAGCAGCTACGGACAGGGGACCGGGGAGCTGTTTTTT.

The chain joins TRBV19 to TRBJ2-3; D possibly corresponds to TRBD2 (5 bases). Germline loops: CDR1 LNHDA, CDR2 SQIVND (reference sequence). This CDR3 contains 12 residues. The germline V and J ends were trimmed by 3 bases and 12 bases, with 13 bases remaining between them. The CDR3 nucleotides read TGTGCCAGTAGTATCCTGGCTAGCCCCCAGTATTTT. It yields the protein CASSILASPQYF.

The chain combines TRBV11-3 with TRBJ2-5; 7 nucleotides line up with TRBD1. Trimming took 4 bases from V and 1 from J; bases not matched to a gene: 3. There are 14 residues in the CDR3. The V gene's germline CDR1 is SGHNT and CDR2 YENEEA. CDR3 DNA: TGTGCCAGCAGCTCGGGACAGTCCCAAGAGACCCAGTACTTC. It encodes CASSSGQSQETQYF.